Below, 25 T cell receptor beta chains from the same sample are listed, as sequenced in a study of OX40 agonist ivuxolimab in advanced cancers. Sequencing used immunoSEQ multiplex PCR; TCRdb keeps in-frame clones, though not all of them. The sample has 74,000 or so clones; 80% to 90% are singletons. The input for sequencing was CD4+ or CD8+ T cells sorted from blood, taken in a trial of the OX40 agonist ivuxolimab. All receptors come from an adult with an advanced solid tumor such as melanoma, head and neck, liver or kidney cancer.

The rearrangement uses TRBV7-8 and TRBJ2-7, with a tentative D call TRBD1 (5 bases). The CDR3 loop spans 15 amino acids. In germline, CDR1 is SGHVS, CDR2 FQNEAQ. V was pared by 5 bases and J by 6 bases, with 20 bases between. The CDR3 nucleotides read TGTGCCAGCAGCGTGAGTTGGGCAGGGCAGGGCGAGCAGTACTTC. Residues: CASSVSWAGQGEQYF.

This clone was detected only a few times. The chain recombines TRBV28 with TRBJ1-2; D is perhaps TRBD1 (5 bases). The V and J ends lost 3 bases and 8 bases respectively, with 10 bases between them. The CDR3 sequence is 12 residues long. The V gene's germline CDR1 is MDHEN and CDR2 SYDVKM. The CDR3 nucleotides read TGTGCCAGCAGTTTTGCCGGGGCGGGCTACACCTTC. Translating gives CASSFAGAGYTF.

This chain joins TRBV7-3 and TRBJ2-7, with D possibly TRBD2 on 6 matching bases. The CDR3 extends over 13 amino acids. CDR1 SGHTA and CDR2 FQGTGA come from the germline V gene. The V end lost 5 bases, the J end lost 6 bases, and 14 bases lay between the germline ends. The CDR3 is CASSPGGAGEQYF. CDR3 DNA: TGTGCCAGCAGCCCAGGCGGGGCAGGCGAGCAGTACTTC.

The J gene is TRBJ1-5, the V gene TRBV4-2; D unresolved. From germline, CDR1 is LGHNA and CDR2 YNFKEQ. V was trimmed by 0 bases and J by 5 bases, leaving 5 bases between them. The CDR3 runs 13 residues. CDR3 loop: CASSQDPYQPQHF. The CDR3 nucleotides read TGTGCCAGCAGCCAAGATCCATATCAGCCCCAGCATTTT.

The chain recombines TRBV5-1 with TRBJ2-3; perhaps D is TRBD1 or TRBD2 (5 bases each). With 4 bases removed from V and 4 bases from J, the gap between germline ends came to 13 bases. The CDR3 is 14 residues long. Germline values: CDR1 SGHRS, CDR2 YFSETQ. For the CDR3, the DNA is TGCGCCAGCAGCGTGGGACGGATAGCAGATACGCAGTATTTT. Its protein product is CASSVGRIADTQYF. Together with reference TRBV5-1 and TRBJ2-3, the CDR3 gives the full variable domain: KAGVTQTPRYLIKTRGQQVTLSCSPISGHRSVSWYQQTPGQGLQFLFEYFSETQRNKGNFPGRFSGRQFSNSRSEMNVSTLELGDSALYLCASSVGRIADTQYFGPGTRLTVL.

The chain couples TRBV28 to TRBJ2-7; possibly TRBD1 or TRBD2 for D (6 bases each). The CDR3 extends over 15 amino acids. V was trimmed by 5 bases and J by 0 bases, leaving 14 bases between them. The germline V gene has CDR1 MDHEN and CDR2 SYDVKM. CDR3 sequence: CASSHAGQSSYEQYF. CDR3 DNA sequence: TGTGCCAGCAGTCATGCGGGACAATCCTCCTACGAGCAGTACTTC.

As regards this clone: The same CDR3 is also encoded by other DNA sequences in this sample. The chain couples TRBV5-4 to TRBJ2-5; 12 positions agree with TRBD2. The germline V gene has CDR1 SGHNT and CDR2 YYREEE (reference sequence). J was trimmed by 5 bases and V by 3 bases; bases with no gene match: 5. The CDR3 has 15 amino acids. The CDR3: CASSSRLAGVETQYF. Here the CDR3 DNA reads TGTGCCAGCAGCTCTAGACTAGCGGGAGTGGAGACCCAGTACTTC.

The chain employs TRBV19 and TRBJ1-2, with TRBD1 matching over 8 bases. Germline assignment: CDR1 LNHDA and CDR2 SQIVND (reference sequence). The V gene end was trimmed by 6 bases and the J gene end by 3 bases; junction bases not matched to a gene: 3. This CDR3 is built from 13 residues. CDR3 protein: CASSQTGDYGYTF. DNA of the CDR3: TGTGCCAGTAGCCAGACAGGGGACTATGGCTACACCTTC.

The chain combines TRBV6-7 with TRBJ1-1; D gene uncertain. TRBV6-7 is flagged as an ORF with uncertain function. CDR3 length equals 14 residues. Trimming pared 0 bases from V and 0 bases from J, leaving 5 bases between. CDR3 sequence: CASSYSVVNTEAFF. The CDR3 DNA sequence: TGTGCCAGCAGTTACTCGGTAGTGAACACTGAAGCTTTCTTT.

The gene calls are TRBV4-1 and TRBJ2-7; the match to TRBD2 covers 12 bases. CDR1 is MGHRA, CDR2 YSYEKL, per germline. CDR3 length: 16 residues. Losses at the gene ends were 3 bases for V and 6 bases for J; bases not matched to a gene: 9. CDR3 in DNA: TGCGCCAGCAGCCAGGGTCTAGCGGGAGGGTTCCGCGAGCAGTACTTC. This sequence encodes CASSQGLAGGFREQYF.

This chain links TRBV4-1 with TRBJ1-5; 9 bases line up with TRBD1. This CDR3 comprises 16 residues. Germline CDR1 and CDR2: MGHRA and YSYEKL. The junction had 8 bases not matched to a gene; V was cut back by 1 base and J by 7 bases. Here the CDR3 reads CASSQAPYRGPQPQHF. The CDR3 DNA follows: TGCGCCAGCAGCCAAGCGCCGTACAGGGGGCCACAGCCCCAGCATTTT.

The chain joins TRBV28 to TRBJ2-7, with a possible D match to TRBD2 (6 bases). The CDR3 spans 16 residues. Germline V gives CDR1 MDHEN, CDR2 SYDVKM. The ends were cut back, 5 bases at V and 1 base at J, with 18 bases in the middle. CDR3 nucleotides: TGTGCCAGCAGTACCGAACCCCCCCGGGGGTCCTACGAGCAGTACTTC. Translation: CASSTEPPRGSYEQYF.

The V gene is TRBV27, the J gene TRBJ2-5; D possibly corresponds to TRBD2 (6 bases). Deletions cut 2 bases from V and 4 bases from J, with 8 bases between. CDR3 length: 13 residues. Germline V lookup: CDR1 MNHEY, CDR2 SMNVEV (reference sequence). In DNA, the CDR3 is TGTGCCAGCAGTTTAGGAGGGAGAGAGACCCAGTACTTC. Its translation: CASSLGGRETQYF.

The rearrangement joins TRBV28 to TRBJ1-1; perhaps TRBD1 as D (6 bases). Germline CDR1 MDHEN, CDR2 SYDVKM. CDR3 length: 13 amino acids. V lost 8 bases and J 2 bases, leaving 12 bases between the germline ends. CDR3 amino acids: CASARGLNTEAFF. The CDR3 DNA is TGTGCCAGCGCTCGGGGGCTAAACACTGAAGCTTTCTTT.

The chain carries TRBV7-3 and TRBJ2-5; D is unclear. The CDR3 length is 15 residues. Per germline, CDR1 SGHTA and CDR2 FQGTGA. V was clipped by 1 base and J by 0 bases, with 9 bases between them. Here the CDR3 reads CASSLRSGNQETQYF. Here the CDR3 DNA reads TGTGCCAGCAGCTTAAGGTCCGGCAACCAAGAGACCCAGTACTTC.

V is TRBV28 and J is TRBJ1-2, with no clear D. The V gene's germline CDR1 is MDHEN and CDR2 SYDVKM. V was shortened by 2 bases and J by 8 bases, with 12 bases between the two germline ends. The CDR3 sequence is 13 residues long. The CDR3 loop reads CASSLVDWKGYTF. The CDR3 DNA reads as TGTGCCAGCAGTTTAGTCGACTGGAAAGGCTACACCTTC.

This chain joins TRBV19 and TRBJ1-4, with TRBD1 as a possible D gene (5 bases). CDR3 length: 14 amino acids. V was pared by 6 bases and J by 6 bases, with 14 bases between. Germline V CDR1 and CDR2: LNHDA, SQIVND (reference sequence). This CDR3 is CASRSSRVDEKLFF. As DNA, the CDR3 is TGTGCCAGTAGAAGCAGCAGGGTCGATGAAAAACTGTTTTTT.

The rearrangement uses TRBV19 and TRBJ2-1; D possibly corresponds to TRBD1 (5 bases). V dropped 1 base and J dropped 2 bases, with 9 bases sitting between them. The CDR3 totals 15 residues. The germline CDR1 and CDR2 sequences are LNHDA and SQIVND (reference sequence). The CDR3 region is CASSIGRVPYNEQFF. The CDR3 DNA reads as TGTGCCAGTAGTATAGGCAGGGTACCCTACAATGAGCAGTTCTTC.

This sequence joins TRBV2 and TRBJ2-3; 9 bases are a match to TRBD2. CDR1 is SNHLY, CDR2 FYNNEI, per germline. V lost 1 base to trimming and J lost 2 bases; unmatched junction nucleotides: 4. This CDR3 spans 16 amino acids. The DNA for the CDR3 is TGTGCCAGCAGTGAAGAGTCTAGCGGGGTCACAGATACGCAGTATTTT. Translation gives CASSEESSGVTDTQYF.

The gene calls are TRBV5-4 and TRBJ2-7, with 12 bases lining up with TRBD1. Looked up from germline, CDR1 is SGHNT and CDR2 is YYREEE (reference sequence). With V trimmed by 0 bases and J by 2 bases, 3 bases remained unmatched. CDR3 length: 16 amino acids. The CDR3 protein is CASSLGGQGAAYEQYF. The CDR3 DNA reads as TGTGCCAGCAGCTTGGGGGGACAGGGGGCGGCCTACGAGCAGTACTTC.

The rearrangement joins TRBV5-1 to TRBJ2-4; D not certain. The CDR3 runs 14 residues. Deletions cut 6 bases from V and 3 bases from J, with 13 bases between. CDR1 is SGHRS and CDR2 is YFSETQ in the germline V gene. CDR3 loop: CASTPLFGKNIQYF. The CDR3 DNA reads TGCGCCAGCACCCCCCTGTTTGGCAAAAACATTCAGTACTTC.

This chain uses TRBV5-1 with TRBJ2-1, with 11 nucleotides matching TRBD2. Germline CDR1 reads SGHRS; CDR2 reads YFSETQ. J lost 8 bases, V lost 2 bases, and 6 bases had no gene match. The CDR3 runs to 15 residues. CDR3 nucleotide sequence: TGCGCCAGCAGCTTTGGTAGCGGGAGGGCGGATGAGCAGTTCTTC. Translation gives CASSFGSGRADEQFF.

This clone was counted between two and nine times. V is TRBV4-2 and J is TRBJ2-5; no clear D. The CDR3 is made up of 13 amino acids. Germline CDR1 reads LGHNA; CDR2 reads YNFKEQ. V lost 0 bases and J lost 1, with 3 bases in between. As DNA, the CDR3 is TGTGCCAGCAGCCAAGATCGCCAAGAGACCCAGTACTTC. It encodes CASSQDRQETQYF.

This clone appeared once. The V call is TRBV5-4, the J call TRBJ2-5, with 9 bases that match TRBD1. The CDR3 is made up of 13 amino acids. Germline V lookup: CDR1 SGHNT, CDR2 YYREEE (reference sequence). V shed 5 bases, J shed 5 bases, and the junction held 4 bases outside the gene matches. This CDR3 is CASRGQGWETQYF. In DNA, the CDR3 is TGTGCCAGCAGAGGACAGGGGTGGGAGACCCAGTACTTC. Full variable domain (rest looked up from reference TRBV5-4 and TRBJ2-5): ETGVTQSPTHLIKTRGQQVTLRCSSQSGHNTVSWYQQALGQGPQFIFQYYREEENGRGNFPPRFSGLQFPNYSSELNVNALELDDSALYLCASRGQGWETQYFGPGTRLLVL.

The V and J genes are TRBV9 and TRBJ1-2, with TRBD1 as a possible D gene (5 bases). There are 13 residues in the CDR3. Germline CDR1 SGDLS, CDR2 YYNGEE. V dropped 4 bases and J dropped 4 bases, with 11 bases sitting between them. The CDR3 bases are TGTGCCAGCAGCACACAGGAGGGCTATGGCTACACCTTC. Its translation: CASSTQEGYGYTF.